Detailed here is one TCR beta chain. V lost 5 bases to trimming and J lost 11 bases; unmatched junction nucleotides: 10. The germline V gene encodes CDR1 SGHTA and CDR2 FQGNSA. This CDR3 contains 14 residues. Data came from immunoSEQ multiplex PCR; TCRdb stores just in-frame clones and leaves some out. This sample has about 180,000 clones; almost 90% occur once, and the top ten carry around 1.4%. This entry belongs to a study of control samples from healthy donors and cancer patients. This receptor was taken from a woman between 45 and 60 years old in good health. The chain joins TRBV7-2 to TRBJ1-1; TRBD1 agrees at 11 bases. Sequencing was carried out using blood. The CDR3 region is CASSPGQGAVDAFF. In DNA form, the CDR3 reads TGTGCCAGCAGCCCAGGACAGGGGGCTGTTGATGCTTTCTTT.